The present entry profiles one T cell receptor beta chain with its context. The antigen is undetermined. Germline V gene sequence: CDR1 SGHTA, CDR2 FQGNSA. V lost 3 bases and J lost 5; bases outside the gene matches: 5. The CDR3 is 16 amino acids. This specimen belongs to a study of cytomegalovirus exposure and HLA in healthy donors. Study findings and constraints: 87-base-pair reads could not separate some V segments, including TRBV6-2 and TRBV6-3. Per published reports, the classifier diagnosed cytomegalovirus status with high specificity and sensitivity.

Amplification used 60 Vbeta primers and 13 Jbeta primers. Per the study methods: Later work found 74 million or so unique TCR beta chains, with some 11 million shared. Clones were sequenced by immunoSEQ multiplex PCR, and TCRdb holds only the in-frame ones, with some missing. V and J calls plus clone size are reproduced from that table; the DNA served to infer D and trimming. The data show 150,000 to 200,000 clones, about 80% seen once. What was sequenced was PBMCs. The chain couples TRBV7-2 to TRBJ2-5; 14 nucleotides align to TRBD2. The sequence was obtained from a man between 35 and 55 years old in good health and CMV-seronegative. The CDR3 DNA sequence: TGTGCCAGCAGCTTCTCGACTAGCGGGAGGGTGGAGACCCAGTACTTC. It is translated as CASSFSTSGRVETQYF.